Listed below are T cell receptor beta chains from one sample, sequenced in a study of CD8 T cells in ankylosing spondylitis. Using its own MiXCR run on the 5' RACE reads, TCRdb lists one record per CDR3 protein. The sample consists of 250,000 to 400,000 distinct CDR3 sequences, 11% of them appearing once. Material: blood, either unsorted or a sorted T cell fraction (not recorded which). Receptors were obtained from a female donor with ankylosing spondylitis or in good health (not recorded which). Both conserved end residues are part of each CDR3. D genes are given only for firm matches. The size entry is marked missing in some rows and otherwise reads once, few, many or a size class.

v_call	d_call	clone_size	j_call	cdr3_aa	cdr3_nt
TRBV4-1	-	few	TRBJ1-6	CASSQEGGGSSPLHF	TGCGCCAGCAGCCAAGAGGGGGGGGGAAGCTCACCCCTCCACTTT
TRBV10-3	-	many	TRBJ2-7	CAISEPYYEQYF	TGTGCCATCAGTGAGCCCTACTACGAGCAGTACTTC
TRBV28	TRBD1	few	TRBJ2-7	CASSLPGGSYEQYF	TGTGCCAGCAGTTTACCAGGGGGCTCCTACGAGCAGTACTTC
TRBV5-1	-	many	TRBJ2-2	CASSLVGGRSTGELFF	TGCGCCAGCAGCTTGGTAGGAGGGAGGAGCACCGGGGAGCTGTTTTTT
TRBV18	-	few	TRBJ2-7	CASSAGQGNEQYF	TGTGCCAGCTCAGCGGGTCAGGGCAACGAGCAGTACTTC
TRBV7-3	TRBD1	many	TRBJ1-6	CASSPGQGLGSPLHF	TGTGCCAGCAGCCCTGGACAGGGTCTAGGTTCACCCCTCCACTTT
TRBV18	-	few	TRBJ1-3	CASSPGVASGNTIYF	TGTGCCAGCTCACCCGGGGTAGCCTCTGGAAACACCATATATTTT
TRBV20-1	-	few	TRBJ2-7	CSATGVTGDGNEQYF	TGCAGTGCCACCGGGGTTACGGGTGACGGGAACGAGCAGTACTTC
TRBV29-1	TRBD1	many	TRBJ1-4	CSVVTAGGNEKLFF	TGCAGCGTGGTGACGGCAGGGGGTAATGAAAAACTGTTTTTT
TRBV5-1	-	many	TRBJ1-6	CASSLDRDSPLHF	TGCGCCAGCAGCTTGGACAGGGATTCACCCCTCCACTTT
TRBV7-9	TRBD1	many	TRBJ1-2	CASSLGQGTYGYTF	TGTGCCAGCAGCTTAGGACAGGGAACCTATGGCTACACCTTC
TRBV5-1	-	-	TRBJ2-2	CASEEGVNTGELFF	TGCGCCAGCGAGGAGGGGGTGAACACCGGGGAGCTGTTTTTT
TRBV14	-	-	TRBJ2-5	CASSHSPGQETQYF	TGTGCCAGCAGCCACTCCCCGGGGCAAGAGACCCAGTACTTC
TRBV19	TRBD2	-	TRBJ2-7	CASSMGLFRYEQYF	TGTGCCAGTAGTATGGGACTATTCCGCTACGAGCAGTACTTC
TRBV29-1	-	many	TRBJ2-7	CSVWTVEQYF	TGCAGCGTTTGGACAGTCGAGCAGTACTTC
TRBV20-1	TRBD2	many	TRBJ2-7	CSARSRTSGSYEQYF	TGCAGTGCTAGATCCAGGACTAGCGGTTCCTACGAGCAGTACTTC
TRBV7-9	TRBD1	many	TRBJ1-5	CASSNRGENNQPQHF	TGTGCCAGCAGCAACAGGGGCGAGAACAATCAGCCCCAGCATTTT
TRBV20-1	TRBD1	many	TRBJ1-1	CSARDDRVATEAFF	TGCAGTGCTAGAGACGACAGGGTAGCCACTGAAGCTTTCTTT
TRBV7-9	-	many	TRBJ1-1	CASSIRQIGNTEAFF	TGTGCCAGCAGCATAAGACAGATTGGGAACACTGAAGCTTTCTTT
TRBV18	-	-	TRBJ2-1	CASSPPSGITPNNEQFF	TGTGCCAGCTCACCGCCGTCTGGAATAACACCCAACAATGAGCAGTTCTTC
TRBV5-1	TRBD2	-	TRBJ2-6	CASSFAGAGGANVLTF	TGCGCCAGCAGCTTCGCGGGAGCTGGAGGGGCCAACGTCCTGACTTTC
TRBV5-1	-	many	TRBJ2-7	CASSLALGAYEQYF	TGCGCCAGCAGCTTGGCGCTGGGAGCCTACGAGCAGTACTTC
TRBV5-1	-	many	TRBJ2-7	CASSFRPNNEQYF	TGCGCCAGCAGCTTTAGACCAAACAACGAGCAGTACTTC
TRBV20-1	TRBD2	many	TRBJ2-3	CSAMRTGGPRTDTQYF	TGCAGTGCTATGCGAACGGGAGGGCCGCGCACAGATACGCAGTATTTT
TRBV7-2	TRBD2	few	TRBJ2-7	CASSLVGGEEQYF	TGTGCCAGCAGCTTAGTGGGGGGGGAAGAGCAGTACTTC
TRBV6-1	-	many	TRBJ2-4	CASSEVPGGAKNIQYF	TGTGCCAGCAGTGAAGTTCCAGGGGGGGCCAAAAACATTCAGTACTTC
TRBV14	-	-	TRBJ2-1	CASSQKYNEQFF	TGTGCCAGCAGCCAAAAATACAATGAGCAGTTCTTC
TRBV10-3	TRBD1	-	TRBJ2-2	CAISENRGPNTGELFF	TGTGCCATCAGTGAAAACAGGGGCCCGAACACCGGGGAGCTGTTTTTT
TRBV7-8	-	few	TRBJ2-1	CASTLEGTYNEQFF	TGTGCCAGCACCCTTGAGGGAACCTACAATGAGCAGTTCTTC
TRBV11-2	-	-	TRBJ2-2	CASSLGRGGLRNTGELFF	TGTGCCAGCAGCTTAGGCCGAGGGGGACTTAGGAACACCGGGGAGCTGTTTTTT
TRBV5-1	-	-	TRBJ2-7	CASSSPGLPSYEQYF	TGCGCCAGCAGCTCCCCTGGCCTCCCCTCCTACGAGCAGTACTTC
TRBV10-3	TRBD1	-	TRBJ2-2	CAISGQVMNTGELFF	TGTGCCATCAGCGGACAGGTGATGAACACCGGGGAGCTGTTTTTT
TRBV7-9	TRBD2	-	TRBJ2-1	CASSLGTSGTPF	TGTGCCAGCAGCTTAGGAACTAGCGGGACGCCCTTC
TRBV7-2	-	many	TRBJ2-5	CASSPLETQYF	TGTGCCAGCAGTCCACTCGAGACCCAGTACTTC
TRBV6-5	-	many	TRBJ1-1	CASTGGTREAFF	TGTGCCAGCACCGGGGGGACACGTGAAGCTTTCTTT
TRBV20-1	-	few	TRBJ2-1	CSARDYAGTGNEQFF	TGCAGTGCTAGAGATTATGCCGGCACCGGCAATGAGCAGTTCTTC
TRBV6-2/TRBV6-3	-	many	TRBJ1-1	CASSQPRGPAGTEAFF	TGTGCCAGCAGCCAACCTAGGGGTCCGGCCGGCACTGAAGCTTTCTTT
TRBV18	TRBD2	-	TRBJ2-7	CASSPQRLSGGLKEQYF	TGTGCCAGCTCACCACAGCGTTTGAGCGGGGGACTTAAGGAGCAGTACTTC
TRBV30	-	many	TRBJ1-2	CATRGDYGYTF	TGTGCCACCCGGGGGGACTATGGCTACACCTTC
TRBV7-9	-	few	TRBJ1-3	CASSLAGLSGNTIYF	TGTGCCAGCAGCTTAGCTGGCCTCTCTGGAAACACCATATATTTT
TRBV7-2	-	many	TRBJ1-4	CASSFQGSNEKLFF	TGTGCCAGCAGCTTTCAGGGCTCTAATGAAAAACTGTTTTTT
TRBV7-6	-	many	TRBJ2-7	CASSLSQPGVHEQYF	TGTGCCAGCAGCTTATCCCAACCAGGGGTACACGAGCAGTACTTC
TRBV5-1	TRBD2	many	TRBJ2-1	CASSQRGGYNEQFF	TGCGCCAGCAGCCAGCGGGGGGGCTACAATGAGCAGTTCTTC
TRBV7-9	-	many	TRBJ2-7	CASSLQVSYEQYF	TGTGCCAGCAGCTTACAGGTCTCCTACGAGCAGTACTTC
TRBV7-7	-	many	TRBJ2-3	CASSSHVTDTQYF	TGTGCTAGCAGCTCCCACGTCACAGATACGCAGTATTTT
TRBV5-1	-	many	TRBJ2-6	CASSTGGANVLTF	TGCGCCAGCAGTACGGGAGGGGCCAACGTCCTGACTTTC
TRBV3-1	-	few	TRBJ2-3	CASSQDFPRIAATDTQYF	TGTGCCAGCAGCCAAGATTTTCCTCGGATAGCGGCCACAGATACGCAGTATTTT
TRBV10-2	-	few	TRBJ2-3	CASTQKDTQYF	TGCGCCAGCACTCAAAAAGATACGCAGTATTTT
TRBV11-2	-	few	TRBJ2-7	CASSLGPREALSEQYF	TGTGCCAGCAGCTTGGGCCCGAGGGAGGCCCTCAGTGAGCAGTACTTC
TRBV5-1	-	few	TRBJ1-6	CASSPSGLSPLHF	TGCGCCAGCAGCCCGAGTGGCCTCTCACCCCTCCACTTT
TRBV5-1	-	many	TRBJ1-1	CASSLEDTEYTEAFF	TGCGCCAGCAGCTTGGAGGACACCGAATACACTGAAGCTTTCTTT
TRBV7-7	-	few	TRBJ2-2	CASSLAAESGELFF	TGTGCCAGCAGCTTAGCCGCGGAATCCGGGGAGCTGTTTTTT